Following are 12 T cell receptor beta chains from one sample sequenced in a study of blood T cells in healthy people across ages. With a J-beta primer mix and a sample-barcoded 5' primer, a second PCR ran 7 to 11 cycles. Each CDR3 protein is one row after TCRdb ran MiXCR on the 5' RACE reads. The table has some 700,000 distinct CDR3 sequences, 20% to 25% seen once; the top ten hold 22%. The material sequenced was blood. These TCRs come from a man aged 65-85 years in good health.

This clonotype came up a few times. The CDR3 sequence: CSVEDGQYNEQFF. The CDR3 region has the DNA TGCAGCGTTGAAGATGGCCAGTACAATGAGCAGTTCTTC. The chain recombines TRBV29-1 with TRBJ2-1; D is unresolved. The germline V gene has CDR1 SQVTM and CDR2 ANQGSEA. With 0 bases removed from V and 4 bases from J, the gap between germline ends came to 7 bases. CDR3 length: 13 residues.

The chain carries TRBV3-1 and TRBJ2-4, with 8 positions matching TRBD1. V gave up 4 bases and J gave up 6 bases; unmatched junction bases: 8. This CDR3 has 15 amino acids. Germline loops: CDR1 LGHDT, CDR2 YNNKEL (reference sequence). The CDR3 spells CASSLRTGSPNIQYF. In DNA form, the CDR3 reads TGTGCCAGCAGCCTCCGGACAGGGAGCCCAAACATTCAGTACTTC.

This rearrangement joins TRBV7-2 to TRBJ2-1; TRBD2 might be the D (6 bases). Per germline, CDR1 SGHTA and CDR2 FQGNSA. The CDR3 has 16 residues. Trimming stripped 7 bases from V and 2 bases from J, with 18 bases between. Here the CDR3 DNA reads TGTGCCAGCAATCGAGGGACTCTCGAGACCTACAATGAGCAGTTCTTC. The encoded protein is CASNRGTLETYNEQFF.

The table lists this clonotype with a few counts. This chain joins TRBV5-1 and TRBJ2-1; tentative D call: TRBD2 (6 bases). V lost 2 bases and J lost 1, with 19 bases in between. Germline V gene sequence: CDR1 SGHRS, CDR2 YFSETQ. This CDR3 has 18 residues. DNA of the CDR3: TGCGCCAGCAGCTTCCAAGGCCCTAGCGACCTTTCCTACAATGAGCAGTTCTTC. This encodes CASSFQGPSDLSYNEQFF.

The genes are TRBV2 and TRBJ1-1; D possibly corresponds to TRBD1 (5 bases). In germline, CDR1 is SNHLY, CDR2 FYNNEI. The CDR3 loop spans 15 amino acids. V lost 6 bases and J 4 bases, leaving 18 bases between the germline ends. As DNA, the CDR3 is TGTGCCAGCAGGCTACGGGGGTTGGGGAGCACTGAAGCTTTCTTT. Its translation is CASRLRGLGSTEAFF.

The CDR3 coding sequence is TGTGCCAGCAGTTTTGGGCATGCAACTAATGAAAAACTGTTTTTT. Protein sequence: CASSFGHATNEKLFF. The rearrangement uses TRBV28 and TRBJ1-4; the D is unclear. V was pared by 3 bases and J by 0 bases, with 8 bases between. The CDR3 length is 15 residues. Germline values: CDR1 MDHEN, CDR2 SYDVKM.

This clonotype was observed a handful of times. The chain carries TRBV5-4 and TRBJ1-2; D gene ambiguous. Per the germline V gene, CDR1 is SGHNT and CDR2 is YYREEE (reference sequence). V was pared by 0 bases and J by 4 bases, with 13 bases between. The CDR3 runs to 15 residues. In DNA form, the CDR3 reads TGTGCCAGCAGCTTGGGTTTGACGGAACCCTATGGCTACACCTTC. It yields the protein CASSLGLTEPYGYTF.

This clonotype has more than one count but fewer than ten. The J gene is TRBJ1-4, the V gene TRBV4-1, with D hard to call. V was clipped by 4 bases and J by 8 bases, with 11 bases between them. Germline V gene sequence: CDR1 MGHRA, CDR2 YSYEKL. The CDR3 is made up of 13 amino acids. CDR3 in amino acids: CASSRDLGEKLFF. CDR3 bases: TGCGCCAGCAGCCGAGATCTCGGGGAAAAACTGTTTTTT.

The chain uses TRBV7-8 and TRBJ1-4; D is unclear. V dropped 2 bases and J dropped 0 bases, with 19 bases sitting between them. Looked up from germline, CDR1 is SGHVS and CDR2 is FQNEAQ. The length of the CDR3 is 19 residues. The CDR3 spells CASSLNRFPTIATNEKLFF. The CDR3 region has the DNA TGTGCCAGCAGCTTAAACAGATTTCCTACTATCGCAACTAATGAAAAACTGTTTTTT. Full variable domain (rest looked up from reference TRBV7-8 and TRBJ1-4): GAGVSQSPRYKVAKRGQDVALRCDPISGHVSLFWYQQALGQGPEFLTYFQNEAQLDKSGLPSDRFFAERPEGSVSTLKIQRTQQEDSAVYLCASSLNRFPTIATNEKLFFGSGTQLSVL.

The chain has TRBV7-9 and TRBJ1-1, with D unclear. Per germline, CDR1 SEHNR and CDR2 FQNEAQ (reference sequence). V lost 6 bases and J 2 bases, leaving 10 bases between the germline ends. The CDR3 sequence is 13 residues long. The CDR3: CASSRTSNTEAFF. CDR3 sequence (DNA): TGTGCCAGCAGTCGGACCAGCAACACTGAAGCTTTCTTT.

The chain combines TRBV20-1 with TRBJ2-3; 13 bases agree with TRBD2. This CDR3 is built from 15 residues. Trimming cost V 2 bases and J 8 bases; bases outside gene matches: 7. Germline V gives CDR1 DFQATT, CDR2 SNEGSKA (reference sequence). The CDR3 is CSARPGTSGVPTQYF. The CDR3 DNA is TGCAGTGCTAGACCCGGGACTAGCGGGGTACCTACGCAGTATTTT.

This rearrangement joins TRBV14 to TRBJ2-4; D might be TRBD2 (7 bases). Germline V gene data show CDR1 as SGHDN and CDR2 as FVKESK. CDR3 length equals 14 residues. Trimming took 5 bases from V and 15 from J, leaving 23 bases between them. For the CDR3, the DNA is TGTGCCAGCAGCGGCGGGGGCCTAACTCACTCTCTGTACTTC. Translating gives CASSGGGLTHSLYF.